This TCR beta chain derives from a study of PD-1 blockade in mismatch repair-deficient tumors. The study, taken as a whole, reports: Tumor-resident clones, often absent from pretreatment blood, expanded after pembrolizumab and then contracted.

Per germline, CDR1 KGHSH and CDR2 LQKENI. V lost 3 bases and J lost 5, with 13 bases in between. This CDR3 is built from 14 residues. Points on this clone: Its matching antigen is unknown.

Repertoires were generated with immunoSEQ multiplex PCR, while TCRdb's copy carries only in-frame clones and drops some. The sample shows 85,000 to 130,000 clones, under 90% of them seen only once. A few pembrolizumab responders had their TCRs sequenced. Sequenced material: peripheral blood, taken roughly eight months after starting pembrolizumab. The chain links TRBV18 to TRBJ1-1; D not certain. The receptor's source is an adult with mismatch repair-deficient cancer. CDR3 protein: CASSPRNGETEAFF. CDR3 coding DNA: TGTGCCAGCTCACCGCGCAACGGGGAAACTGAAGCTTTCTTT. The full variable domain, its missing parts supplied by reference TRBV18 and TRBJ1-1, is NAGVMQNPRHLVRRRGQEARLRCSPMKGHSHVYWYRQLPEEGLKFMVYLQKENIIDESGMPKERFSAEFPKEGPSILRIQQVVRGDSAAYFCASSPRNGETEAFFGQGTRLTVV.